This T cell receptor beta chain was recovered during a study of T cell responses to AZD1222 COVID-19 vaccine. Whole-study results and caveats: Recipients of two AZD1222 doses showed rising Spike-specific TCR breadth and depth.

V was shortened by 1 base and J by 14 bases, with 23 bases between the two germline ends. This CDR3 is 15 amino acids long. Germline V lookup: CDR1 LGHNA, CDR2 YNFKEQ. Clones were read by immunoSEQ multiplex PCR, and TCRdb kept only the in-frame ones, dropping some. The sample lists over 120,000 clones; 85% to 95% were seen once. Concerning this clone itself: Its matching antigen is unknown.

This sample comprised peripheral blood, obtained on day 0 of AZD1222 vaccination. The receptor comes from an adult in good health. The gene calls are TRBV4-2 and TRBJ1-2; no clear D. CDR3 loop: CASSQGLDGYGFWTF. In DNA form, the CDR3 reads TGTGCCAGCAGCCAAGGGTTGGACGGGTACGGGTTTTGGACCTTC.